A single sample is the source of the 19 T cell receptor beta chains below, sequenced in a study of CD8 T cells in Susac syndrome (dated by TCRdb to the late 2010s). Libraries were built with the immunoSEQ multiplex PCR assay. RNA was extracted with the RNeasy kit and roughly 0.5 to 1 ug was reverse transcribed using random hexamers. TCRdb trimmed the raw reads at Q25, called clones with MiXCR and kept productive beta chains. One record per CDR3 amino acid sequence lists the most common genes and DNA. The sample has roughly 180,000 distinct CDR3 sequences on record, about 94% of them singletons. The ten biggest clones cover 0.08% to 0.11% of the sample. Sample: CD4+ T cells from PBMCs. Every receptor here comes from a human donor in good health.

CDR3 DNA: TGTGCCAGCCTGGGACAGCCACACTCTGGGGCCAACGTCCTGACTTTC. It is translated as CASLGQPHSGANVLTF. The chain couples TRBV6-2 or TRBV6-3 to TRBJ2-6; 7 bases match TRBD1. V lost 8 bases and J lost 0; bases outside the gene matches: 7. Looked up from germline, CDR1 is MNHEY and CDR2 is SVGEGT. CDR3 size: 16 residues.

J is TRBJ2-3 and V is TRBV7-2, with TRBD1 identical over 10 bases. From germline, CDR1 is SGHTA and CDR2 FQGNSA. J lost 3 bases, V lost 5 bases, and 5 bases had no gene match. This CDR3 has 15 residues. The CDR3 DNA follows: TGTGCCAGCAGCCGGGACAGGGGATATACAGATACGCAGTATTTT. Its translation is CASSRDRGYTDTQYF.

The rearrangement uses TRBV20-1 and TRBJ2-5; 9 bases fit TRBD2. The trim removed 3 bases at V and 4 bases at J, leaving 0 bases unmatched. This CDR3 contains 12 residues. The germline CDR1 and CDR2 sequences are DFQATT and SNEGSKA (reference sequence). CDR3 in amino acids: CSASSGRETQYF. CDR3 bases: TGCAGTGCTAGTAGCGGGAGAGAGACCCAGTACTTC.

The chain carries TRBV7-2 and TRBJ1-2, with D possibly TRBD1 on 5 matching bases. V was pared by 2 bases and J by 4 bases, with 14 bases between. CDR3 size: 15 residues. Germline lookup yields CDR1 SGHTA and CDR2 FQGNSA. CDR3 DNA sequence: TGTGCCAGCAGCTTACGGTCAGGGACGGGCTATGGCTACACCTTC. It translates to CASSLRSGTGYGYTF.

The CDR3 protein is CSVSSGFDYGYTF. The CDR3 nucleotides are TGCAGCGTTTCCTCCGGGTTTGACTATGGCTACACCTTC. The chain employs TRBV29-1 and TRBJ1-2; D is unclear. The CDR3 spans 13 residues. The ends were cut back, 5 bases at V and 3 bases at J, with 13 bases in the middle. The germline V gene has CDR1 SQVTM and CDR2 ANQGSEA.

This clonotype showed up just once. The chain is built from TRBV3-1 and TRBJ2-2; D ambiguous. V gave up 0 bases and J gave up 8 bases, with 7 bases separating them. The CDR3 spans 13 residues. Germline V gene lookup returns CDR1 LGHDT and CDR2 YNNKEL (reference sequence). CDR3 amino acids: CASSQDPLGELFF. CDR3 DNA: TGTGCCAGCAGCCAAGATCCATTGGGGGAGCTGTTTTTT.

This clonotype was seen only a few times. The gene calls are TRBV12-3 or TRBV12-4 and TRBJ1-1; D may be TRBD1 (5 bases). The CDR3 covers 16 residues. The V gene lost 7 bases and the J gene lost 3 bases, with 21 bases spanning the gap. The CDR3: CASTILPGRAYTEAFF. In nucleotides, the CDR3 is TGTGCCAGCACCATCCTCCCGGGGCGCGCGTACACTGAAGCTTTCTTT.

Written as DNA, the CDR3 is TGTGCCAGGCCTACCGACCCCACAGATACGCAGTATTTT. It codes for CARPTDPTDTQYF. This chain connects TRBV6-5 to TRBJ2-3; D not certain. V lost 9 bases and J 2 bases, leaving 12 bases between the germline ends. There are 13 residues in the CDR3. Germline assignment: CDR1 MNHEY and CDR2 SVGAGI.

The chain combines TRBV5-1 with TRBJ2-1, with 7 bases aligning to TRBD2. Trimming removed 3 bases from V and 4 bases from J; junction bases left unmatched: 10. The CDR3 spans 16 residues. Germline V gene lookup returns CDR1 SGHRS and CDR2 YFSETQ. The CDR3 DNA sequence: TGCGCCAGCAGCTCCTTTGCACTAGCGAATTACAATGAGCAGTTCTTC. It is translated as CASSSFALANYNEQFF.

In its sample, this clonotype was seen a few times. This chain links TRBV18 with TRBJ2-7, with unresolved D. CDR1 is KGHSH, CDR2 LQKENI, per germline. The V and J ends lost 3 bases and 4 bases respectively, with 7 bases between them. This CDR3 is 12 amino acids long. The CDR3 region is CASSPRQYEQYF. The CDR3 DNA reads TGTGCCAGCTCACCTCGGCAGTACGAGCAGTACTTC.

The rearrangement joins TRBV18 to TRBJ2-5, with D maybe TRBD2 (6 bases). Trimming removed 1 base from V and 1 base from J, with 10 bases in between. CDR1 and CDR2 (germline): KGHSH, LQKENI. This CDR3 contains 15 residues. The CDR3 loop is CASSPLGTLQETQYF. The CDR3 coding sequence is TGTGCCAGCTCACCACTTGGGACTCTCCAAGAGACCCAGTACTTC.

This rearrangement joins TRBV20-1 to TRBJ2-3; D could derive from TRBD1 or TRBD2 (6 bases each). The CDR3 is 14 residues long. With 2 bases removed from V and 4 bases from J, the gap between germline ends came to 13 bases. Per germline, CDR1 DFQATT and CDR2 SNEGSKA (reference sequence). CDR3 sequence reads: CSARNEGGPDTQYF. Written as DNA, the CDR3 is TGCAGTGCTAGAAACGAGGGGGGCCCAGATACGCAGTATTTT.

The CDR3 DNA is TGTGCCAGCAGGTCCCAAGGGAGGGAGACCCAGTACTTC. It translates to CASRSQGRETQYF. The V call is TRBV25-1, the J call TRBJ2-5; maybe TRBD2 (6 bases). Germline V gene sequence: CDR1 MGHDK, CDR2 SYGVNS. This CDR3 region has 13 residues. Trimming left V 6 bases short and J 5 bases short, with 13 bases between.

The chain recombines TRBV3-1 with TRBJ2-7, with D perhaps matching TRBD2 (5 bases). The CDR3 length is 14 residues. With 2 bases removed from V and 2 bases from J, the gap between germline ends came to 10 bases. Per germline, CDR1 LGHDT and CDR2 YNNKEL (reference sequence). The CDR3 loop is CASSQQDGAYEQYF. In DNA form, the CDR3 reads TGTGCCAGCAGCCAACAAGACGGGGCCTACGAGCAGTACTTC.

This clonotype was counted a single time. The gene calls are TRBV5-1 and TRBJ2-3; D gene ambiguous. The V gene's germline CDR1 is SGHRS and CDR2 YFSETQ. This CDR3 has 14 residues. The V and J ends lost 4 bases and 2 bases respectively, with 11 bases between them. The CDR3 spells CASSPGRSTDTQYF. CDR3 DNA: TGCGCCAGCAGCCCTGGACGTTCCACAGATACGCAGTATTTT.

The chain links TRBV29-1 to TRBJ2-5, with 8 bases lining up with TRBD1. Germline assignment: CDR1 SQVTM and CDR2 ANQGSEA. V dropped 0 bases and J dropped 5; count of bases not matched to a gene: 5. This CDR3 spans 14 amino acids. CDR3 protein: CSVEESGGYETQYF. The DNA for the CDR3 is TGCAGCGTTGAAGAATCAGGGGGCTACGAGACCCAGTACTTC. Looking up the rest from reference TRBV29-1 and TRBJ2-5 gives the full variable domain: SAVISQKPSRDICQRGTSLTIQCQVDSQVTMMFWYRQQPGQSLTLIATANQGSEATYESGFVIDKFPISRPNLTFSTLTVSNMSPEDSSIYLCSVEESGGYETQYFGPGTRLLVL.

CDR3 region: CASSPSTGIYNEQFF. Written as DNA, the CDR3 is TGTGCCAGCTCACCATCGACAGGGATTTACAATGAGCAGTTCTTC. The rearrangement joins TRBV18 to TRBJ2-1; 7 nucleotides agree with TRBD1. The CDR3 covers 15 residues. V lost 2 bases to trimming and J lost 4 bases; unmatched junction nucleotides: 5. The germline V gene encodes CDR1 KGHSH and CDR2 LQKENI.

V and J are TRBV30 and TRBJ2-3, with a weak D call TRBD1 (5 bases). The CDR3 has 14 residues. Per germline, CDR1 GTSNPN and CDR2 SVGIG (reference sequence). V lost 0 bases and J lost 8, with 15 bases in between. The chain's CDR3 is CAWSVQQGQGTQYF. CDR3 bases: TGTGCCTGGAGTGTACAACAAGGGCAGGGTACGCAGTATTTT.

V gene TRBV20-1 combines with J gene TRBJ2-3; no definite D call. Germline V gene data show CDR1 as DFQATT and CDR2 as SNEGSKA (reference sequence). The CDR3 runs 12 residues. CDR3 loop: CRPHQPTDTQYF. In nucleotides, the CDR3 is TGCAGACCTCATCAACCCACAGATACGCAGTATTTT.